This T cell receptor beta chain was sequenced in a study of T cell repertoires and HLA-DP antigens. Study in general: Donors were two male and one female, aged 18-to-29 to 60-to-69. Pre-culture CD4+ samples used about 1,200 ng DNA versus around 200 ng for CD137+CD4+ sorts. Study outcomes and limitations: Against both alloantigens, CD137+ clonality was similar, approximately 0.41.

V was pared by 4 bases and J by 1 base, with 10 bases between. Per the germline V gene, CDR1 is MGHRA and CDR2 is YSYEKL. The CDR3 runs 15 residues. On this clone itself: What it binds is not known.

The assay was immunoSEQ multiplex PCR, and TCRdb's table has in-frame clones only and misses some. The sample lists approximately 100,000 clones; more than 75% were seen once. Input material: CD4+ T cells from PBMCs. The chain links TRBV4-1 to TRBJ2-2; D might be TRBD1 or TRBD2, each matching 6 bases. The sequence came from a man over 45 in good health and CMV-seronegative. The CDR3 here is CASSPGGQNTGELFF. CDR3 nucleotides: TGCGCCAGCAGCCCCGGGGGACAGAACACCGGGGAGCTGTTTTTT.